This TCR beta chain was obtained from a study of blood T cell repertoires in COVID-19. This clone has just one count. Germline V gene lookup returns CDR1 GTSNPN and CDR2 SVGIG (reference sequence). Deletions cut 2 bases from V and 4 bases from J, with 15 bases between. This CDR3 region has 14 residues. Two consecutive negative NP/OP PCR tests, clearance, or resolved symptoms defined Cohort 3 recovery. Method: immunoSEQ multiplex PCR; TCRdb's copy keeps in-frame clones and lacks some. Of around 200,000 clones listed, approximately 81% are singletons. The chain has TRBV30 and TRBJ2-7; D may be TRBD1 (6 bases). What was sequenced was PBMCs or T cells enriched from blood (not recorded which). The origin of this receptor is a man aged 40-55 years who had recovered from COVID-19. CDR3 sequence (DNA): TGTGCCTGGAGTATGGGGGCCTCCAGATACGAGCAGTACTTC. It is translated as CAWSMGASRYEQYF.